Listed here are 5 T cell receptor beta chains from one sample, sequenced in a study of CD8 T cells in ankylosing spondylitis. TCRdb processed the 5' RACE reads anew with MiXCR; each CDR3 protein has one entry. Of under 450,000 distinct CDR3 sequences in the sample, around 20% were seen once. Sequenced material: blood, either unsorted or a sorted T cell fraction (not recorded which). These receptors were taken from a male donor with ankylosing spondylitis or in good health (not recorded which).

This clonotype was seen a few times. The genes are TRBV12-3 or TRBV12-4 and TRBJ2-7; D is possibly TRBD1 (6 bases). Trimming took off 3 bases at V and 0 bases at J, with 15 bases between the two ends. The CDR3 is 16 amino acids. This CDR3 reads CASSLRDINPSYEQYF. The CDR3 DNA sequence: TGTGCCAGCAGTTTGAGGGACATAAATCCCTCCTACGAGCAGTACTTC.

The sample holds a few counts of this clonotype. The CDR3 sequence: CSARDTQNYGYTF. The CDR3 region has the DNA TGCAGTGCCCGGGACACCCAGAACTATGGCTACACCTTC. The J gene is TRBJ1-2, the V gene TRBV20-1; perhaps TRBD1 as D (6 bases). This CDR3 comprises 13 residues. Germline values: CDR1 DFQATT, CDR2 SNEGSKA (reference sequence). V lost 6 bases to trimming and J lost 2 bases, with 13 bases between them.

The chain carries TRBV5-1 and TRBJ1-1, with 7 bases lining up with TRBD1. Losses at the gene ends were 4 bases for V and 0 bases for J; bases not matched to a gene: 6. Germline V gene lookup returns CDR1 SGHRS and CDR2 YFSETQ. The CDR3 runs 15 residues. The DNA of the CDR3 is TGCGCCAGCAGCGCCCAACAGGGGATGAACACTGAAGCTTTCTTT. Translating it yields CASSAQQGMNTEAFF.

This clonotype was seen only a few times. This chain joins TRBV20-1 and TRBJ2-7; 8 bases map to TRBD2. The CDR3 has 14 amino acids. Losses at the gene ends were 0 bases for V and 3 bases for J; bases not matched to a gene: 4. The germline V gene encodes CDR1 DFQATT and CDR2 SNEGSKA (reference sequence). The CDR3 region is CSARDAGGRYEQYF. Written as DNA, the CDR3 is TGCAGTGCTAGAGATGCGGGGGGCCGCTACGAGCAGTACTTC.

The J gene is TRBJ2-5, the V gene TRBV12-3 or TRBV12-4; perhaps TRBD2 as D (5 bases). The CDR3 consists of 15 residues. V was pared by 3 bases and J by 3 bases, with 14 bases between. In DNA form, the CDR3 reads TGTGCCAGCAGTTTGGTCCTCAGCGGAGAAGAGACCCAGTACTTC. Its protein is CASSLVLSGEETQYF.